The clone carrying this TCR beta chain was seen only a few times. Its specificity is not known. Authors of the study amplified TCR beta CDR3 regions from RNA transcripts. HTBI primers were employed in a first-round RT-PCR of the TCR CDR3. MiXCR, run by TCRdb on the multiplex PCR reads, gives a single entry per CDR3 protein. The top ten clones hold around 4.1% of a sample with around 610,000 distinct CDR3 sequences, roughly 14% of them seen once. This entry is derived from a study of T cells in Graves' hyperthyroidism and ophthalmopathy. Under 3 months was the duration of disease in ophthalmopathy patients, who also had a Clinical Activity Score of at least 3 and a NOSPECS grade of at least 4. Study findings and constraints: Researchers found most expanded thyroid clonotypes above 0.001 in blood as well.

In germline, CDR1 is DFQATT, CDR2 SNEGSKA (reference sequence). The CDR3 totals 14 residues. After removal of 5 bases from V and 6 bases from J, the junction contained 9 bases not matched to a gene. Sequencing was done on a sample of blood. This receptor was identified in a woman between 35 and 50 years old with Graves' ophthalmopathy. V usage is TRBV20-1 and J usage is TRBJ2-1; 8 bases map to TRBD1. DNA of the CDR3: TGCAGTGCTCCGGGACAGGAGAAAATCAATGAGCAGTTCTTC. It encodes CSAPGQEKINEQFF.